What follows are 25 T cell receptor beta chains derived from one specimen sequenced in a study of cytomegalovirus exposure and HLA in healthy donors. It was with 60 Vbeta and 13 Jbeta primers that the PCR ran. Measured with immunoSEQ multiplex PCR; TCRdb has only the in-frame clones, and not every one. Here the sample spans under 200,000 clones, roughly 83% being singletons. The specimen sequenced was PBMCs. The source is a boy between 10 and 17 years old in good health and CMV-seronegative.

The chain has TRBV2 and TRBJ1-5; weak D call: TRBD1 (6 bases). Germline values: CDR1 SNHLY, CDR2 FYNNEI. Trimming took 7 bases from V and 1 from J, leaving 14 bases between them. CDR3 length: 15 residues. CDR3 in DNA: TGTGCCAGCACCCCAGGGCAGGGGAGCAATCAGCCCCAGCATTTT. Translation gives CASTPGQGSNQPQHF.

The chain has TRBV25-1 and TRBJ2-1; 9 nucleotides match TRBD2. This CDR3 has 15 amino acids. The germline CDR1 and CDR2 sequences are MGHDK and SYGVNS. With V trimmed by 7 bases and J by 7 bases, 11 bases remained unmatched. DNA for the CDR3: TGTGCCAGCAATCAGGGTAGCGGGGGCGGAAATGAGCAGTTCTTC. This encodes CASNQGSGGGNEQFF.

V usage is TRBV10-3 and J usage is TRBJ2-2; no firm D call. Trimming stripped 3 bases from V and 5 bases from J, with 7 bases between. Germline values: CDR1 ENHRY, CDR2 SYGVKD. The CDR3 spans 13 residues. The CDR3 loop reads CAISEVQTGELFF. CDR3 DNA sequence: TGTGCCATCAGTGAAGTACAGACCGGGGAGCTGTTTTTT.

The V gene is TRBV29-1, the J gene TRBJ2-3; D not resolved. Looked up from germline, CDR1 is SQVTM and CDR2 is ANQGSEA. Trimming pared 3 bases from V and 0 bases from J, leaving 4 bases between. The CDR3 is 12 amino acids. CDR3 region: CSVDSSTDTQYF. The CDR3 coding sequence is TGCAGCGTTGATTCTAGCACAGATACGCAGTATTTT.

With respect to this clone: The same CDR3 arises from other DNA sequences in this sample as well. The genes are TRBV5-1 and TRBJ2-7; 8 bases match TRBD1. Trimming took 1 base from V and 3 from J; bases not matched to a gene: 0. The CDR3 runs 13 residues. Germline CDR1 reads SGHRS; CDR2 reads YFSETQ. CDR3 amino acids: CASSLTGGYEQYF. The DNA of the CDR3 is TGCGCCAGCAGCTTGACAGGGGGCTACGAGCAGTACTTC.

V and J are TRBV4-1 and TRBJ1-5; the D gene is possibly TRBD1 (6 bases). Germline-derived CDR1 and CDR2 are MGHRA and YSYEKL. The CDR3 is made up of 14 amino acids. The ends were cut back, 0 bases at V and 9 bases at J, with 12 bases in the middle. The CDR3 loop is CASSQDRGPAPQHF. The DNA of the CDR3 is TGCGCCAGCAGCCAAGACAGGGGCCCGGCGCCCCAGCATTTT.

This clone is a singleton in its sample. J is TRBJ2-7 and V is TRBV7-9, with 8 bases matching TRBD1. The V gene's germline CDR1 is SEHNR and CDR2 FQNEAQ (reference sequence). This CDR3 is 15 amino acids long. The trim removed 2 bases at V and 3 bases at J, leaving 6 bases unmatched. CDR3 amino acids: CASSLSGRGLYEQYF. The CDR3 nucleotides read TGTGCCAGCAGCTTATCGGGCAGGGGGCTCTACGAGCAGTACTTC. Using reference TRBV7-9 and TRBJ2-7 for the parts outside the CDR3, the full variable domain is DTGVSQNPRHKITKRGQNVTFRCDPISEHNRLYWYRQTLGQGPEFLTYFQNEAQLEKSRLLSDRFSAERPKGSFSTLEIQRTEQGDSAMYLCASSLSGRGLYEQYFGPGTRLTVT.

V and J are TRBV7-9 and TRBJ1-1, with a possible D match to TRBD1 (5 bases). This CDR3 is 15 amino acids long. CDR1 and CDR2 (germline): SEHNR, FQNEAQ (reference sequence). V lost 1 base and J lost 0, with 9 bases in between. The CDR3: CASSLEGNMNTEAFF. DNA of the CDR3: TGTGCCAGCAGCTTAGAGGGGAATATGAACACTGAAGCTTTCTTT.

The chain combines TRBV7-9 with TRBJ1-4; D is uncertain. Germline V gene lookup returns CDR1 SEHNR and CDR2 FQNEAQ (reference sequence). The CDR3 runs to 15 residues. The ends were cut back, 5 bases at V and 0 bases at J, with 10 bases in the middle. The CDR3 region is CASSAWRATNEKLFF. CDR3 bases: TGTGCCAGCAGCGCTTGGAGGGCAACTAATGAAAAACTGTTTTTT.

CDR3 bases: TGTGCCAGCAGCCATTATGGCGGGAACTCTGGAAACACCATATATTTT. Translating gives CASSHYGGNSGNTIYF. The rearrangement links TRBV14 to TRBJ1-3; D gene ambiguous. The germline V gene has CDR1 SGHDN and CDR2 FVKESK. V was cut by 3 bases and J by 0 bases, with 12 bases left in between. The CDR3 length is 16 residues.

J is TRBJ2-1 and V is TRBV2, with TRBD2 matching over 8 bases. CDR3 length: 15 residues. With V trimmed by 1 base and J by 9 bases, 8 bases remained unmatched. CDR1 and CDR2 from the germline V gene are SNHLY and FYNNEI. The CDR3, as DNA: TGTGCCAGCAGTGAAGGGACTAGCTTTACTAGTGAGCAGTTCTTC. Protein product: CASSEGTSFTSEQFF.

The V gene is TRBV7-9, the J gene TRBJ1-2; possible D gene TRBD1, 6 bases. The germline gives CDR1 SEHNR, CDR2 FQNEAQ (reference sequence). The CDR3 sequence is 14 residues long. V lost 4 bases and J 1 base, leaving 10 bases between the germline ends. The CDR3 reads CASSSTGINYGYTF. The CDR3 DNA sequence: TGTGCCAGCAGCTCCACAGGGATTAACTATGGCTACACCTTC.

CDR3 nucleotide sequence: TGTGCCAGCAGTTTATTCAGGGGGGACACTGAAGCTTTCTTT. Encoded protein: CASSLFRGDTEAFF. The V gene is TRBV28, the J gene TRBJ1-1; 7 bases are a match to TRBD1. The CDR3 runs to 14 residues. The ends lost 1 base at V and 3 bases at J; junction bases unmatched: 2. Germline V gene lookup returns CDR1 MDHEN and CDR2 SYDVKM. The full variable domain, its missing parts supplied by reference TRBV28 and TRBJ1-1, is DVKVTQSSRYLVKRTGEKVFLECVQDMDHENMFWYRQDPGLGLRLIYFSYDVKMKEKGDIPEGYSVSREKKERFSLILESASTNQTSMYLCASSLFRGDTEAFFGQGTRLTVV.

The gene calls are TRBV9 and TRBJ1-2, with D unclear. Germline V CDR1 and CDR2: SGDLS, YYNGEE. CDR3 length equals 15 residues. V was shortened by 4 bases and J by 0 bases, with 13 bases between the two germline ends. DNA for the CDR3: TGTGCCAGCAGCCCCAGCGGCGGGCCTAACTATGGCTACACCTTC. Protein product: CASSPSGGPNYGYTF.

The rearrangement links TRBV6-5 to TRBJ2-2; D may be TRBD1 (5 bases). This CDR3 is 16 amino acids long. Germline V gene lookup returns CDR1 MNHEY and CDR2 SVGAGI. The V and J ends lost 1 base and 3 bases respectively, with 12 bases between them. CDR3 nucleotides: TGTGCCAGCAGTTACTTCAGGGCAATGGACACCGGGGAGCTGTTTTTT. Protein sequence: CASSYFRAMDTGELFF.

The chain carries TRBV7-2 and TRBJ1-3; TRBD1 aligns across 7 bases. Germline assignment: CDR1 SGHTA and CDR2 FQGNSA. This CDR3 has 15 amino acids. V lost 5 bases, J lost 3 bases, and 7 bases stayed unmatched. The CDR3, as DNA: TGTGCCAGCAGCCCAAGGGGGCCTGTTGGAAACACCATATATTTT. Amino acids: CASSPRGPVGNTIYF.

V and J are TRBV6-7 and TRBJ1-3; TRBD1 matches 10 bases. TRBV6-7 is an open reading frame whose function is uncertain. The V segment lost 6 bases and the J segment 0 bases; nucleotides outside the gene matches: 8. The CDR3 is made up of 17 amino acids. CDR3 sequence reads: CASRPRTGGSSGNTIYF. The CDR3 DNA follows: TGTGCCAGCAGGCCCCGGACAGGGGGTAGCTCTGGAAACACCATATATTTT.

The genes are TRBV6-5 and TRBJ1-5, with a tentative D call TRBD1 (5 bases). Germline V gene lookup returns CDR1 MNHEY and CDR2 SVGAGI. The CDR3 extends over 13 amino acids. The V and J ends lost 10 bases and 4 bases respectively, with 14 bases between them. The CDR3 nucleotides are TGTGCCACTCGGAGGGGTTTGAATCAGCCCCAGCATTTT. Amino acids: CATRRGLNQPQHF.

The chain has TRBV2 and TRBJ2-7, with a weak D call TRBD2 (6 bases). The CDR3 has 15 amino acids. CDR1 and CDR2 (germline): SNHLY, FYNNEI. V was clipped by 2 bases and J by 0 bases, with 11 bases between them. The CDR3 nucleotides are TGTGCCAGCAGTGAATCGGGGGTCCGCTCCTACGAGCAGTACTTC. It yields the protein CASSESGVRSYEQYF.

V is TRBV27 and J is TRBJ2-1; 9 bases match TRBD2. The germline CDR1 and CDR2 sequences are MNHEY and SMNVEV (reference sequence). V lost 3 bases and J lost 0; bases outside the gene matches: 9. This CDR3 contains 18 residues. DNA of the CDR3: TGTGCCAGCAGTTTCCTAGCGGGAAATTTAGGCTCCTACAATGAGCAGTTCTTC. Protein product: CASSFLAGNLGSYNEQFF.

The rearrangement links TRBV6-6 to TRBJ1-1; D uncertain. Per the germline V gene, CDR1 is MNHNY and CDR2 is SVGAGI (reference sequence). Trimming took off 5 bases at V and 4 bases at J, with 8 bases between the two ends. The CDR3 has 12 residues. This CDR3 reads CASSQHPTEAFF. CDR3 nucleotide sequence: TGTGCCAGCAGTCAACACCCCACTGAAGCTTTCTTT.

The chain employs TRBV29-1 and TRBJ2-5, with D tentatively TRBD2 (7 bases). Germline V gene sequence: CDR1 SQVTM, CDR2 ANQGSEA. The V end was cut by 7 bases, the J end by 0 bases, with 15 bases between. The CDR3 sequence is 14 residues long. CDR3 loop: CSATRGGYQETQYF. CDR3 bases: TGCAGCGCCACGAGGGGGGGGTACCAAGAGACCCAGTACTTC.

The V and J genes are TRBV7-9 and TRBJ2-7; tentatively, D is TRBD2 (5 bases). V lost 5 bases, J lost 2 bases, and 13 bases lay in between. CDR1 is SEHNR, CDR2 FQNEAQ, per germline (reference sequence). The CDR3 spans 14 residues. Written as DNA, the CDR3 is TGTGCCAGCAGCCCCACGGGAATCGCCTACGAGCAGTACTTC. As protein: CASSPTGIAYEQYF. The full variable domain, in which reference TRBV7-9 and TRBJ2-7 provide the parts outside the CDR3, is DTGVSQNPRHKITKRGQNVTFRCDPISEHNRLYWYRQTLGQGPEFLTYFQNEAQLEKSRLLSDRFSAERPKGSFSTLEIQRTEQGDSAMYLCASSPTGIAYEQYFGPGTRLTVT.

The rearrangement links TRBV27 to TRBJ2-2, with D maybe TRBD1 (5 bases). Germline V gene data show CDR1 as MNHEY and CDR2 as SMNVEV (reference sequence). The CDR3 spans 15 residues. The V and J ends lost 1 base and 5 bases respectively, with 11 bases between them. CDR3 DNA sequence: TGTGCCAGCAGTTTATATCCAGGGTATACCGGGGAGCTGTTTTTT. Its protein is CASSLYPGYTGELFF.

Only a few counts were recorded for this clone. The CDR3 region has the DNA TGTGCCAGCAGCGGACAGATTCCCAGCGGGAGGGCTGAAGAGACCCAGTACTTC. It yields the protein CASSGQIPSGRAEETQYF. The chain recombines TRBV9 with TRBJ2-5; 10 bases are shared with TRBD2. The CDR3 runs 18 residues. CDR1 SGDLS and CDR2 YYNGEE come from the germline V gene. Trimming took 3 bases from V and 3 from J; bases not matched to a gene: 14. The whole variable domain, filled in from reference TRBV9 and TRBJ2-5, reads DSGVTQTPKHLITATGQRVTLRCSPRSGDLSVYWYQQSLDQGLQFLIQYYNGEERAKGNILERFSAQQFPDLHSELNLSSLELGDSALYFCASSGQIPSGRAEETQYFGPGTRLLVL.